This TCR beta chain was obtained from a study of blood T cell repertoires in COVID-19. Background on the study: The origin of the acute and convalescent COVID-19 samples was the United States, Italy and Spain. Sources were T cells, B-cell-depleted T cells, or PBMCs; the material itself was cDNA or gDNA.

In the original workflow: Estimation of nucleated cell counts relied on the amplification of reference gene primers. TCRdb keeps only in-frame clones here, not all; method: immunoSEQ multiplex PCR. Clone size and the V and J calls come from that table; the DNA yielded D and trimming. This sample has some 150,000 clones; 80% to 90% occur once, and the top ten carry less than 0.95%. This CDR3 spans 12 amino acids. The V and J ends lost 0 bases and 8 bases respectively, with 10 bases between them. The germline V gene has CDR1 GTSNPN and CDR2 SVGIG (reference sequence). The source material was peripheral blood. The sequence was collected from a woman aged 45-60 years with acute or convalescent COVID-19. The chain carries TRBV30 and TRBJ1-2; D not resolved. Written as DNA, the CDR3 is TGTGCCTGGAGTGTGGGAGGTAGCGGCTACACCTTC. It translates to CAWSVGGSGYTF.